This T cell receptor (beta chain) appears in the sequencing data of a study of T cell responses to AZD1222 COVID-19 vaccine. The method was immunoSEQ multiplex PCR; TCRdb's version includes in-frame clones alone and lacks a portion of them. The repertoire holds hundreds of thousands of clones, with 94% as singletons. V lost 7 bases, J lost 3 bases, and 25 bases lay in between. CDR1 and CDR2 from the germline V gene are SNHLY and FYNNEI. CDR3 length: 18 residues. The origin of this receptor is an adult who received the AZD1222 COVID-19 vaccine. V is TRBV2 and J is TRBJ2-4; the D gene could be TRBD1 or TRBD2 (5 bases each). The material sequenced was peripheral blood, taken 28 days after the second AZD1222 dose. The CDR3 sequence is CASKFEGRDSAGKNIQYF. CDR3 nucleotide sequence: TGTGCCAGCAAATTTGAGGGCAGGGATTCCGCCGGCAAAAACATTCAGTACTTC.